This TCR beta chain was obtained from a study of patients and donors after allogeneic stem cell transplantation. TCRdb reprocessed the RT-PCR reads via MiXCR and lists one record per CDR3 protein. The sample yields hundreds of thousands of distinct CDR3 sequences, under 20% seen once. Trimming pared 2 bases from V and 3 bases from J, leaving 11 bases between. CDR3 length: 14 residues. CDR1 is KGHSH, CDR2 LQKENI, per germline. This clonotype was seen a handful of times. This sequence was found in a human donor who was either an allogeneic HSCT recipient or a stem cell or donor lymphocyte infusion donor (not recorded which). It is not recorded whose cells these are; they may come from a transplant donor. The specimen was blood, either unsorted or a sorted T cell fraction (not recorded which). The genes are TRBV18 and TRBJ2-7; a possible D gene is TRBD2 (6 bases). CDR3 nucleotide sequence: TGTGCCAGCTCACCAAAGACGGGAGACTACGAGCAGTACTTC. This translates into CASSPKTGDYEQYF.